Each of the 21 T cell receptor beta chains below was sequenced from the same sample in a study of T cells after yellow fever vaccination (dated by TCRdb to about 2019). The meaning of the sample's treatment or condition label: live attenuated yellow fever vaccine strain. The library was produced with 5' RACE. Sequenced on an Illumina HiSeq 2500. The public sequencing data were trimmed at Q25 with fastp and processed into clonotypes with MiXCR by TCRdb, which kept only in-frame beta chains. For every CDR3 protein sequence, its rows merge into one entry that carries the most common genes and DNA. The sample table lists 200,000 to 250,000 distinct CDR3 sequences, 6.9% of them with a count of one. The ten largest clones capture roughly 0.93% of the sample. Specimen: CD4+ T cells sorted from PBMCs, collected 15 days after the yellow fever booster vaccination. These receptor sequences come from a man aged 30 to 39 who received the YFV17D yellow fever vaccine.

In this sample, this clonotype turned up many times. V is TRBV24-1 and J is TRBJ2-6; D is undetermined. CDR3 size: 16 residues. Trimming removed 4 bases from V and 0 bases from J, with 9 bases in between. Germline CDR1 and CDR2: KGHDR and SFDVKD. CDR3 nucleotide sequence: TGTGCCACCAGTGAGGGGAAACCCTCTGGGGCCAACGTCCTGACTTTC. Encoded protein: CATSEGKPSGANVLTF.

This clonotype was recorded at least ten times. The rearrangement uses TRBV11-2 and TRBJ2-1; D gene unclear. Per germline, CDR1 SGHAT and CDR2 FQNNGV. The length of the CDR3 is 14 residues. V was cut by 0 bases and J by 6 bases, with 9 bases left in between. In DNA form, the CDR3 reads TGTGCCAGCAGCTTAGAACCGGCCGGCAATGAGCAGTTCTTC. This gives the protein CASSLEPAGNEQFF.

About this clonotype: This may come from a read error, since a much larger clone is one base off. The chain's CDR3 is CASSPLDRVDIQYF. CDR3 coding DNA: TGTGCCAGCTCACCACTGGACAGGGTAGACATTCAGTACTTC. The chain recombines TRBV18 with TRBJ2-4, with 8 bases fitting TRBD1. J was trimmed by 8 bases and V by 1 base; bases with no gene match: 4. The CDR3 has 14 residues. Germline V lookup: CDR1 KGHSH, CDR2 LQKENI. Looking up the rest from reference TRBV18 and TRBJ2-4 gives the full variable domain: NAGVMQNPRHLVRRRGQEARLRCSPMKGHSHVYWYRQLPEEGLKFMVYLQKENIIDESGMPKERFSAEFPKEGPSILRIQQVVRGDSAAYFCASSPLDRVDIQYFGAGTRLSVL.

In this sample, this clonotype turned up a few times. The chain has TRBV11-1 and TRBJ1-1, with D possibly being TRBD1 (6 bases). This CDR3 contains 11 residues. The ends were cut back, 6 bases at V and 9 bases at J, with 11 bases in the middle. Germline loops: CDR1 SGHAT, CDR2 FQDESV (reference sequence). CDR3 DNA sequence: TGTGCCAGCAGTAACAGGGTAAAAGCTTTCTTT. Amino acids: CASSNRVKAFF.

This chain connects TRBV11-2 to TRBJ2-5, with TRBD2 matching 10 bases. Per germline, CDR1 SGHAT and CDR2 FQNNGV. With V trimmed by 4 bases and J by 1 base, 6 bases remained unmatched. This CDR3 has 16 amino acids. CDR3 sequence (DNA): TGTGCCAGCAGCTCCCCCGTAGCGGGAGGCCAAGAGACCCAGTACTTC. This codes for CASSSPVAGGQETQYF.

This clonotype was detected only a few times. This rearrangement joins TRBV29-1 to TRBJ2-5; unclear D gene. The germline V gene encodes CDR1 SQVTM and CDR2 ANQGSEA. The CDR3 is 13 amino acids. Trimming took off 2 bases at V and 3 bases at J, with 10 bases between the two ends. CDR3 residues: CSVEYSPKETQYF. The CDR3 DNA reads as TGCAGCGTTGAATACAGCCCCAAAGAGACCCAGTACTTC.

The CDR3 region is CASRLGTSGAYEQYF. CDR3 in DNA: TGTGCCAGCAGGCTCGGGACTAGCGGAGCCTACGAGCAGTACTTC. This chain links TRBV12-3 or TRBV12-4 with TRBJ2-7; the match to TRBD2 covers 11 bases. The J segment lost 2 bases and the V segment lost 6 bases, leaving 6 bases of the junction unmatched. The CDR3 totals 15 residues.

This clonotype was picked up a small number of times. The chain couples TRBV5-6 to TRBJ1-5, with D hard to call. Per germline, CDR1 SGHDT and CDR2 YYEEEE. The CDR3 runs 15 residues. Trimming removed 4 bases from V and 1 base from J, with 12 bases in between. The CDR3 nucleotides read TGTGCCAGCAGCCGCTATGGAGGGAGCAATCAGCCCCAGCATTTT. It yields the protein CASSRYGGSNQPQHF.

The chain carries TRBV5-1 and TRBJ2-5; D is possibly TRBD2 (6 bases). Trimming took 0 bases from V and 1 from J, leaving 13 bases between them. Per the germline V gene, CDR1 is SGHRS and CDR2 is YFSETQ. The CDR3 covers 16 residues. The CDR3 protein is CASSLGGRGSQETQYF. The DNA for the CDR3 is TGCGCCAGCAGCTTGGGTGGGCGGGGATCCCAAGAGACCCAGTACTTC.

This clonotype was seen many times. This chain joins TRBV12-3 or TRBV12-4 and TRBJ1-6; D possibly corresponds to TRBD1 (5 bases). Trimming took off 7 bases at V and 10 bases at J, with 17 bases between the two ends. There are 14 residues in the CDR3. As DNA, the CDR3 is TGTGCCAGCACCCCTTCCCAGGGAGGGTCACCCCTCCACTTT. Amino acid sequence: CASTPSQGGSPLHF.

In its sample, this clonotype was seen a few times. The chain has TRBV7-9 and TRBJ2-5; TRBD2 matches 8 bases. V gave up 5 bases and J gave up 2 bases; unmatched junction bases: 7. CDR1 SEHNR and CDR2 FQNEAQ come from the germline V gene (reference sequence). The CDR3 contains 15 residues. The CDR3 coding sequence is TGTGCCAGCAGCCTCGGAGCGGGGGCACAAGAGACCCAGTACTTC. The encoded protein is CASSLGAGAQETQYF.

Only a few counts were recorded for this clonotype. The chain employs TRBV9 and TRBJ2-5; tentatively, D is TRBD2 (6 bases). Trimming took off 4 bases at V and 2 bases at J, with 18 bases between the two ends. CDR1 is SGDLS, CDR2 YYNGEE, per germline. This CDR3 is built from 16 residues. The CDR3 DNA reads as TGTGCCAGCAGCCCGAGAGGAGGGGCGGAACAAGAGACCCAGTACTTC. This translates into CASSPRGGAEQETQYF. Full variable domain (remainder filled in from reference TRBV9 and TRBJ2-5): DSGVTQTPKHLITATGQRVTLRCSPRSGDLSVYWYQQSLDQGLQFLIQYYNGEERAKGNILERFSAQQFPDLHSELNLSSLELGDSALYFCASSPRGGAEQETQYFGPGTRLLVL.

This clonotype was seen at least ten times. The chain employs TRBV7-9 and TRBJ2-1; unclear D gene. Germline loops: CDR1 SEHNR, CDR2 FQNEAQ (reference sequence). Trimming cost V 4 bases and J 9 bases, with 10 bases left between them. This CDR3 has 12 residues. The CDR3 DNA is TGTGCCAGCAGCTCCTTGAACCGTGAGCAGTTCTTC. It encodes CASSSLNREQFF. Supplemented by reference TRBV7-9 and TRBJ2-1, the full variable domain reads DTGVSQNPRHKITKRGQNVTFRCDPISEHNRLYWYRQTLGQGPEFLTYFQNEAQLEKSRLLSDRFSAERPKGSFSTLEIQRTEQGDSAMYLCASSSLNREQFFGPGTRLTVL.

The rearrangement links TRBV20-1 to TRBJ2-7, with D unresolved. V shed 0 bases and J shed 6 bases, with 9 bases lying between them. The CDR3 extends over 12 amino acids. Germline V lookup: CDR1 DFQATT, CDR2 SNEGSKA (reference sequence). The CDR3 loop is CSARDLKGEQYF. The CDR3 nucleotides are TGCAGTGCTAGAGATCTAAAGGGCGAGCAGTACTTC.

The V call is TRBV5-6, the J call TRBJ1-6, with 7 bases matching TRBD1. V was pared by 0 bases and J by 7 bases, with 4 bases of the junction left unmatched. The germline V gene has CDR1 SGHDT and CDR2 YYEEEE. The CDR3 sequence is 15 residues long. The CDR3 region is CASSLGQGINSPLHF. The CDR3 coding sequence is TGTGCCAGCAGCTTGGGACAGGGAATAAATTCACCCCTCCACTTT.

The V and J genes are TRBV5-1 and TRBJ2-3; 7 bases align to TRBD1. With V trimmed by 4 bases and J by 10 bases, 9 bases remained unmatched. The CDR3 is made up of 13 amino acids. The germline CDR1 and CDR2 sequences are SGHRS and YFSETQ. The CDR3 sequence: CASSVNRGKAQYF. CDR3 nucleotides: TGCGCCAGCAGCGTAAACAGGGGCAAGGCGCAGTATTTT.

The chain recombines TRBV10-3 with TRBJ2-1, with 7 bases lining up with TRBD1. With 10 bases clipped from V and 6 bases from J, the junction kept 6 bases outside the gene matches. CDR3 length equals 12 residues. Looked up from germline, CDR1 is ENHRY and CDR2 is SYGVKD. CDR3 nucleotides: TGTGCCACCCGGGACAGTTCCAATGAGCAGTTCTTC. It encodes CATRDSSNEQFF.

This clonotype was observed at least ten times. The chain is built from TRBV20-1 and TRBJ2-7; 8 bases are shared with TRBD2. The ends lost 5 bases at V and 4 bases at J; junction bases unmatched: 10. Per germline, CDR1 DFQATT and CDR2 SNEGSKA (reference sequence). This CDR3 spans 14 amino acids. CDR3 loop: CSAPKAGELYEQYF. DNA of the CDR3: TGCAGTGCTCCGAAAGCGGGGGAATTGTACGAGCAGTACTTC.

This clonotype was counted many times. V and J are TRBV3-1 and TRBJ2-7; no reliable D call. Germline V gives CDR1 LGHDT, CDR2 YNNKEL (reference sequence). This CDR3 has 14 residues. Trimming cost V 1 base and J 2 bases, with 9 bases left between them. The CDR3 protein is CASSQAALAYEQYF. As DNA, the CDR3 is TGTGCCAGCAGCCAAGCGGCTCTAGCCTACGAGCAGTACTTC.

This clonotype was detected only a few times. V and J are TRBV7-2 and TRBJ2-1, with TRBD2 matching 13 bases. Trimming cost V 5 bases and J 14 bases; bases outside gene matches: 9. This CDR3 contains 14 residues. From germline, CDR1 is SGHTA and CDR2 FQGNSA. CDR3 coding DNA: TGTGCCAGCAGCCAAGGACTAGCGGGAGTGGTGAAGTTCTTC. It translates to CASSQGLAGVVKFF.

Concerning this clonotype itself: The junction does not match germline at one end; this may be a read error. This chain links TRBV19 with TRBJ2-3; D ambiguous. The CDR3 contains 13 residues. The germline gives CDR1 LNHDA, CDR2 SQIVND (reference sequence). The CDR3 sequence: CTSSSTSTDTQYF. The CDR3, as DNA: TGTACCAGTAGTAGCACTAGCACAGATACGCAGTATTTT.